This TCR beta chain originates from a study of blood T cell repertoires in COVID-19. Turning to the study itself: Nucleic acid was either cDNA or gDNA, and it came from T cells, B-cell-depleted T cells, or PBMCs.

In germline, CDR1 is SGHNT, CDR2 YYREEE (reference sequence). Trimming pared 4 bases from V and 3 bases from J, leaving 8 bases between. The CDR3 runs to 13 residues. Clinical history reported by participants formed the basis on which cohorts were assigned. Recovered Cohort 3 donors showed two negative PCRs, clearance, or symptom resolution. In the original workflow: Estimates of nucleated cell counts were drawn from the amplification of reference gene primers. TCRdb keeps only in-frame clones here, not all; method: immunoSEQ multiplex PCR. V, J and clone size are those of that table, while D and trimming were read from the DNA. The sample yields some 340,000 clones, around 86% seen once.

The sequence was obtained from a woman aged 50 to 60 who had recovered from COVID-19. Sequenced: PBMCs or T cells enriched from blood (not recorded which). The chain has TRBV5-4 and TRBJ2-1; D call uncertain. CDR3: CASSPDNYNEQFF. The CDR3 nucleotides are TGTGCCAGCAGCCCCGACAACTACAATGAGCAGTTCTTC.